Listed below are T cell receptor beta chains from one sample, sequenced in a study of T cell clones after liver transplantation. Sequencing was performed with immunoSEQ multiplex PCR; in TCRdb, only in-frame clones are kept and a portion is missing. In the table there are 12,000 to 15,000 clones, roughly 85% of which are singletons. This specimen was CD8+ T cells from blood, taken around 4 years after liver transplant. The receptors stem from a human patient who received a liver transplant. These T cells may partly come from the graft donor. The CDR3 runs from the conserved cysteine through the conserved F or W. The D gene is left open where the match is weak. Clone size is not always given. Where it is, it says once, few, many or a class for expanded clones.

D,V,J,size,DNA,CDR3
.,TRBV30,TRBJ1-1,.,TGTGCCTGGAGTGTTCTGGGGATCACTGAAGCTTTCTTT,CAWSVLGITEAFF
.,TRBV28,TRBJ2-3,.,TGTGCCAGCAGTCCCACGGGGGTCAGCGGCACAGATACGCAGTATTTT,CASSPTGVSGTDTQYF
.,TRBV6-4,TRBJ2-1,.,TGTGCCAGCAGTGCCCTTGGAGGTGAGCAGTTCTTC,CASSALGGEQFF
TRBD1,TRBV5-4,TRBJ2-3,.,TGTGCCAGCAGCCCAAGGACAGGCGTCACAGATACGCAGTATTTT,CASSPRTGVTDTQYF
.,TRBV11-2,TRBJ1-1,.,TGTGCCAGCAGCTTGGGGTTTACTGAAGCTTTCTTT,CASSLGFTEAFF
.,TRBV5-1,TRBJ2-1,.,TGCGCCAGCCTTGAGCCAGCCCTCGCCGGTGAGCAGTTCTTC,CASLEPALAGEQFF
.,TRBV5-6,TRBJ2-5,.,TGTGCCAGCACCGTCTACTCTGAAGAGACCCAGTACTTC,CASTVYSEETQYF
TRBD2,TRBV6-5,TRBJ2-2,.,TGTGCCAGCAGCTCGACTAGCGGGGGCACCGGGGAGCTGTTTTTT,CASSSTSGGTGELFF
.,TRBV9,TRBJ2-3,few,TGTGCCAGCAGCGCCCACGGGCCTAGCACAGATACGCAGTATTTT,CASSAHGPSTDTQYF
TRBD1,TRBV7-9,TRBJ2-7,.,TGTGCCAGCAGCGGCGACAGGGAGAAAAGCTACGAGCAGTACTTC,CASSGDREKSYEQYF
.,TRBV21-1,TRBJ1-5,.,TGTGCCAGCAGCCAGGCGGTCAAAGATAGCAATCAGCCCCAGCATTTT,CASSQAVKDSNQPQHF
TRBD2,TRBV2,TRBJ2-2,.,TGTGCCAGCAGTCCTAGCGGGGGCCGGGAGCTGTTTTTT,CASSPSGGRELFF
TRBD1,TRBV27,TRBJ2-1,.,TGTGCCAGCAGTGGGCGACCGGGACAGGGCTTTGGTGAGCAGTTCTTC,CASSGRPGQGFGEQFF
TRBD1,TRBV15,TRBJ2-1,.,TGTGCCACCAGCCGGGACAGGGGGTACAATGAGCAGTTCTTC,CATSRDRGYNEQFF
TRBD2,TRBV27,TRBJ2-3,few,TGTGCCAGCAGTTTAGCGGGGTGGGGGGGTGCCACAGATACGCAGTATTTT,CASSLAGWGGATDTQYF
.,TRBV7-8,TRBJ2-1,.,TGTGCCAGCAGCTCCCGACTAGGGTTCGACAATGAGCAGTTCTTC,CASSSRLGFDNEQFF
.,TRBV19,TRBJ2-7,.,TGTGCCAGTAGTATGAGTGAGGGAGTCATCTACGAGCAGTACTTC,CASSMSEGVIYEQYF
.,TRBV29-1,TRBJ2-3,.,TGCAGCGTTGGGGCGGACAGCACAGATACGCAGTATTTT,CSVGADSTDTQYF
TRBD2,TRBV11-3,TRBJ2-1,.,TGTGCCAGCAGCTTGGCGGGAGAAGTCAATGAGCAGTTCTTC,CASSLAGEVNEQFF
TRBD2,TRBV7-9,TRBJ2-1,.,TGTGCCAGCAGCTCCACTAGCGGTAGTAGCTCCTACAATGAGCAGTTCTTC,CASSSTSGSSSYNEQFF
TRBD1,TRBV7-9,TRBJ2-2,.,TGTGCCAGCAGCGAAGGACAGGGGGCTGGCGGGGAGCTGTTTTTT,CASSEGQGAGGELFF
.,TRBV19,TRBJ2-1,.,TGTGCCAGTAGCTCCCTTCTTAGTGAGCAGTTCTTC,CASSSLLSEQFF
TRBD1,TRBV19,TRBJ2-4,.,TGTGCCAGTAGTAATGCCGGGACAGGGAAAAACATTCAGTACTTC,CASSNAGTGKNIQYF
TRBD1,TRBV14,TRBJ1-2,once,TGTGCCAGCAGGCTGACAGGGAGTTATGGCTACACCTTC,CASRLTGSYGYTF
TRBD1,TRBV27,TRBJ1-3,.,TGTGCCAGCAGTTCCCTACAGGGGGCCTCTGGAAACACCATATATTTT,CASSSLQGASGNTIYF
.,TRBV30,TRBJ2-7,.,TGTGCCTGGAGTGGCGATTTAGGGGACGAGCAGTACTTC,CAWSGDLGDEQYF
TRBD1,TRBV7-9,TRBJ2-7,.,TGTGCCAGCAGCTTACCATCGGGACAGGGATTTCGGTACTACGAGCAGTACTTC,CASSLPSGQGFRYYEQYF
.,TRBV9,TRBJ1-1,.,TGTGCCAGCAGCGTAGGGGGCAGCACTGAAGCTTTCTTT,CASSVGGSTEAFF
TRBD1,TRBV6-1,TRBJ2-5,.,TGTGCCAGCAGGGATGGACAGGAGCACCAAGAGACCCAGTACTTC,CASRDGQEHQETQYF
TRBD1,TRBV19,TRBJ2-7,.,TGTGCCAGTAGTATGGGGACAGGGGGCCCCTACGAGCAGTACTTC,CASSMGTGGPYEQYF
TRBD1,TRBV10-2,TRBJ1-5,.,TGCGCCAGCAGGGAGGATTACCGGGACAGGGGGGATCAGCCCCAGCATTTT,CASREDYRDRGDQPQHF
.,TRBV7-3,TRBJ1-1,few,TGTGCCAGCAGCTTTACAAACGGGAACACTGAAGCTTTCTTT,CASSFTNGNTEAFF